This T cell receptor beta chain comes out of a study of blood T cells in healthy people across ages. General observations from the study: Researchers deemed the diversity estimates from one million T cells underestimates.

A sample-barcoded 5' primer and a J-beta primer mix were used in a second PCR of about 7 to 12 cycles. MiXCR, applied by TCRdb to the 5' RACE reads, yields one record per CDR3 protein. The table shows some 1.7 million distinct CDR3 sequences, with about 30% occurring only once. The sample holds many counts of this clonotype. The antigen remains undetermined. Every sample yielded at least 6.5 million isolated PBMCs. The V and J ends lost 0 bases and 6 bases respectively, with 13 bases between them. The germline V gene has CDR1 SGDLS and CDR2 YYNGEE. The CDR3 has 14 amino acids. The V and J genes are TRBV9 and TRBJ2-7, with D perhaps TRBD2 (6 bases). Input material: blood. The clonotype was recovered from a woman aged 25 to 39 in good health. CDR3 in DNA: TGTGCCAGCAGCGTAGCTAGCGCCCTCGCCGAGCAGTACTTC. Amino acid sequence: CASSVASALAEQYF. The whole variable domain, remainder taken from reference TRBV9 and TRBJ2-7, is DSGVTQTPKHLITATGQRVTLRCSPRSGDLSVYWYQQSLDQGLQFLIQYYNGEERAKGNILERFSAQQFPDLHSELNLSSLELGDSALYFCASSVASALAEQYFGPGTRLTVT.